A selection of T cell receptor beta chains follows, all from one sample in a study of memory CD4+ T cells and cytomegalovirus serostatus. Libraries were prepared by immunoSEQ multiplex PCR; TCRdb keeps only in-frame clonotypes and omits some of them. Among tens of thousands of clones listed, over 75% were seen once. Sequenced sample: memory CD4+ T cells from blood. The source of these receptors is an adult in good health and CMV-seronegative. CDR3s include the opening cysteine and the closing phenylalanine or tryptophan. Expanded clones are given a class, and other clones once, few, many or no size at all.

size,V,J,CDR3
NA,TRBV2,TRBJ2-1,CASIRDNEQFF
NA,TRBV5-4,TRBJ2-1,CASSRTSGRAYNEQFF
medium-sized,TRBV6-1,TRBJ2-7,CASSQSGPVSEQYF
NA,TRBV5-1,TRBJ2-7,CASSLGPGASGEQYF
few,TRBV4-2,TRBJ1-1,CASVGDNGDTEAFF
NA,TRBV6-1,TRBJ1-5,CASSEGAPEGPQHF
NA,TRBV4-1,TRBJ2-1,CASSQGLAGPYNEQFF
NA,TRBV7-6,TRBJ1-2,CASSLRGGMDYTF
NA,TRBV19,TRBJ1-2,CASRSPSTGGDGYTF
few,TRBV2,TRBJ2-7,CASRDASIIGGTPYEQYF
NA,TRBV6-5,TRBJ2-7,CASSYSAGVSYEQYF
NA,TRBV5-4,TRBJ2-7,CASSRLAGDNRYEQYF
NA,TRBV19,TRBJ2-3,CASSDRDRVTDTQYF
NA,TRBV5-1,TRBJ2-7,CASSLEYEQYF
NA,TRBV2,TRBJ2-5,CASSSSGKGQETQYF
NA,TRBV7-2,TRBJ1-1,CASSPMQGATEAFF
once,TRBV5-1,TRBJ1-4,CASRDSAATNEKLFF